This passage covers 24 T cell receptor beta chains from one sample sequenced in a study of control samples from healthy donors and cancer patients. Assay: immunoSEQ multiplex PCR; the TCRdb copy retains only in-frame clones and omits some. This table has 75,000 to 90,000 clones, approximately 90% appearing once. Sequencing was done on a sample of blood. These TCRs come from a man aged 45-65 years in good health.

The genes are TRBV30 and TRBJ1-1; no clear D gene. This CDR3 contains 10 residues. Trimming stripped 3 bases from V and 2 bases from J, with 1 base between. The germline V gene encodes CDR1 GTSNPN and CDR2 SVGIG (reference sequence). CDR3 protein: CAWSNTEAFF. The CDR3 DNA reads as TGTGCCTGGAGCAACACTGAAGCTTTCTTT.

V usage is TRBV5-8 and J usage is TRBJ2-7, with D perhaps TRBD1 or TRBD2 (5 bases each). Germline CDR1 SGHTS, CDR2 YDEGEE. V lost 4 bases and J lost 0, with 17 bases in between. The length of the CDR3 is 16 residues. The CDR3 sequence: CASSDYGTASSYEQYF. The CDR3 nucleotides are TGTGCCAGCAGCGATTACGGGACGGCGAGCTCCTACGAGCAGTACTTC. Filled out from reference TRBV5-8 and TRBJ2-7, the complete variable domain reads EAGVTQSPTHLIKTRGQQATLRCSPISGHTSVYWYQQALGLGLQFLLWYDEGEERNRGNFPPRFSGRQFPNYSSELNVNALELEDSALYLCASSDYGTASSYEQYFGPGTRLTVT.

This chain joins TRBV5-4 and TRBJ1-2; D possibly corresponds to TRBD1 (6 bases). Per germline, CDR1 SGHNT and CDR2 YYREEE (reference sequence). V lost 1 base to trimming and J lost 4 bases, with 14 bases between them. The CDR3 contains 15 residues. This chain's CDR3 is CASSLLGGRGYGYTF. CDR3 sequence (DNA): TGTGCCAGCAGCTTGTTGGGGGGGCGTGGCTATGGCTACACCTTC.

This clone was counted once. V and J are TRBV5-4 and TRBJ2-3; 12 bases fit TRBD2. Germline CDR1 reads SGHNT; CDR2 reads YYREEE (reference sequence). This CDR3 has 16 amino acids. V dropped 2 bases and J dropped 7; count of bases not matched to a gene: 8. CDR3 sequence: CASSLSSGGAGNTQYF. The CDR3 bases are TGTGCCAGCAGCTTATCTAGCGGGGGGGCCGGTAATACGCAGTATTTT.

J is TRBJ2-5 and V is TRBV6-5, with D perhaps TRBD1 (6 bases). Deletions cut 5 bases from V and 5 bases from J, with 9 bases between. Germline V gene data show CDR1 as MNHEY and CDR2 as SVGAGI. This CDR3 has 12 residues. The CDR3 is CASSRQGETQYF. In DNA, the CDR3 is TGTGCCAGCAGTCGTCAGGGGGAGACCCAGTACTTC.

The gene calls are TRBV19 and TRBJ1-2; tentative D call: TRBD1 (5 bases). Trimming removed 4 bases from V and 4 bases from J, with 10 bases in between. There are 13 residues in the CDR3. Germline CDR1 LNHDA, CDR2 SQIVND (reference sequence). CDR3 bases: TGTGCCAGTAGTAGACAGAGGGGCTATGGCTACACCTTC. Translating it yields CASSRQRGYGYTF.

The genes are TRBV5-1 and TRBJ2-5; 12 bases map to TRBD1. The CDR3 spans 15 residues. CDR1 and CDR2 from the germline V gene are SGHRS and YFSETQ. Unmatched junction bases numbered 10, after V lost 4 bases and J lost 9 bases. The CDR3 loop is CASSGRDRGPKAQYF. As DNA, the CDR3 is TGCGCCAGCAGCGGCCGGGACAGGGGGCCCAAGGCCCAGTACTTC.

The genes are TRBV18 and TRBJ2-7, with D possibly TRBD2 on 6 matching bases. The CDR3 contains 16 residues. Trimming took off 1 base at V and 5 bases at J, with 18 bases between the two ends. The germline V gene has CDR1 KGHSH and CDR2 LQKENI. Here the CDR3 DNA reads TGTGCCAGCTCACCACTGGGTTCGGGGGTGTTACACGAGCAGTACTTC. Protein: CASSPLGSGVLHEQYF.

A remark on this clone: Other nucleotide sequences in the sample specify the same CDR3. This chain links TRBV5-1 with TRBJ2-1; a weak D match, TRBD2 (7 bases). Between the trimmed V and J ends, which lost 0 bases and 9 bases, there was a span of 13 bases. This CDR3 contains 14 residues. Looked up from germline, CDR1 is SGHRS and CDR2 is YFSETQ. The CDR3 sequence: CASSLGQGGGEQFF. CDR3 nucleotides: TGCGCCAGCAGCTTGGGGCAGGGAGGGGGTGAGCAGTTCTTC.

This clone appeared a few times. The chain recombines TRBV6-2 or TRBV6-3 with TRBJ1-1; tentatively, D is TRBD1 (6 bases). V was pared by 6 bases and J by 0 bases, with 14 bases between. This CDR3 has 15 residues. Germline V gene sequence: CDR1 MNHEY, CDR2 SVGEGT. CDR3 sequence reads: CASSLRGLVNTEAFF. The CDR3 DNA follows: TGTGCCAGCAGCCTCAGGGGACTTGTGAACACTGAAGCTTTCTTT.

The chain recombines TRBV5-4 with TRBJ1-4; D is unresolved. Trimming pared 1 base from V and 12 bases from J, leaving 13 bases between. The CDR3 extends over 13 amino acids. The germline gives CDR1 SGHNT, CDR2 YYREEE (reference sequence). The CDR3 DNA sequence: TGTGCCAGCAGCTTGCTGTTAAGGTCGGAACTGTTTTTT. This translates into CASSLLLRSELFF.

The chain is built from TRBV7-9 and TRBJ1-1; TRBD1 matches 10 bases. This CDR3 region has 18 residues. From germline, CDR1 is SEHNR and CDR2 FQNEAQ (reference sequence). The J segment lost 0 bases and the V segment lost 4 bases, leaving 11 bases of the junction unmatched. CDR3 region: CASSSSTGGKLLNTEAFF. The CDR3, as DNA: TGTGCCAGCAGCTCCTCGACAGGGGGCAAGTTATTGAACACTGAAGCTTTCTTT.

The chain uses TRBV18 and TRBJ1-4; 9 bases line up with TRBD1. Germline-derived CDR1 and CDR2 are KGHSH and LQKENI. The CDR3 consists of 15 residues. Losses at the gene ends were 3 bases for V and 8 bases for J; bases not matched to a gene: 7. CDR3 DNA: TGTGCCAGCTCACCGGGATCGGGACAGGGCGAAAAACTGTTTTTT. Its protein product is CASSPGSGQGEKLFF.

The chain combines TRBV2 with TRBJ1-4; no firm D call. V gave up 2 bases and J gave up 4 bases, with 8 bases separating them. CDR1 is SNHLY and CDR2 is FYNNEI in the germline V gene. The CDR3 is 14 amino acids. The CDR3 DNA sequence: TGTGCCAGCAGTGAAATAGGTGATAATGAAAAACTGTTTTTT. It codes for CASSEIGDNEKLFF.

The rearrangement links TRBV5-1 to TRBJ1-5; tentative D call: TRBD1 (5 bases). Looked up from germline, CDR1 is SGHRS and CDR2 is YFSETQ. The V gene lost 7 bases and the J gene lost 6 bases, with 17 bases spanning the gap. The CDR3 runs 14 residues. The CDR3 DNA reads TGCGCCAGCGCGGCGGAAAGGGACGGTCAGCCCCAGCATTTT. It yields the protein CASAAERDGQPQHF.

The CDR3 protein is CSVGSGGPGGSDTQYF. The CDR3 DNA reads TGCAGCGTTGGGAGCGGGGGGCCGGGCGGTTCAGATACGCAGTATTTT. The chain recombines TRBV29-1 with TRBJ2-3; 9 nucleotides match TRBD2. Germline assignment: CDR1 SQVTM and CDR2 ANQGSEA. The CDR3 sequence is 16 residues long. The ends lost 4 bases at V and 4 bases at J; junction bases unmatched: 12.

The chain joins TRBV5-4 to TRBJ2-5; D ambiguous. Germline V gene sequence: CDR1 SGHNT, CDR2 YYREEE (reference sequence). Trimming pared 2 bases from V and 1 base from J, leaving 0 bases between. CDR3 length: 11 amino acids. Here the CDR3 reads CASSFQETQYF. The CDR3 DNA reads TGTGCCAGCAGCTTCCAAGAGACCCAGTACTTC.

CDR3 sequence (DNA): TGTGCCAGCTCCGAATACACCGGGGAGCTGTTTTTT. Encoded protein: CASSEYTGELFF. The chain has TRBV7-3 and TRBJ2-2; D not certain. The CDR3 spans 12 residues. The germline V and J ends were trimmed by 8 bases and 3 bases, with 7 bases remaining between them. Looked up from germline, CDR1 is SGHTA and CDR2 is FQGTGA.

The chain has TRBV11-2 and TRBJ2-7, with a tentative D call TRBD1 (6 bases). Germline lookup yields CDR1 SGHAT and CDR2 FQNNGV. The CDR3 length is 14 residues. V lost 5 bases and J lost 6, with 17 bases in between. CDR3 loop: CASSPDRPRSEQYF. The CDR3 nucleotides read TGTGCCAGCAGCCCCGACAGGCCCCGGAGCGAGCAGTACTTC. The variable domain in full, with the rest retrieved from reference TRBV11-2 and TRBJ2-7, is EAGVAQSPRYKIIEKRQSVAFWCNPISGHATLYWYQQILGQGPKLLIQFQNNGVVDDSQLPKDRFSAERLKGVDSTLKIQPAKLEDSAVYLCASSPDRPRSEQYFGPGTRLTVT.

This clone was recorded a few times. This rearrangement joins TRBV19 to TRBJ2-5, with 7 bases matching TRBD2. V gave up 6 bases and J gave up 5 bases; unmatched junction bases: 12. Germline lookup yields CDR1 LNHDA and CDR2 SQIVND (reference sequence). The CDR3 length is 15 residues. The CDR3 loop is CASSRGEGSSETQYF. CDR3 bases: TGTGCCAGTAGCCGGGGGGAGGGTTCGTCGGAGACCCAGTACTTC.

Notes on this clone: In the same sample, other DNA sequences code for this CDR3. The J gene is TRBJ2-1, the V gene TRBV5-4; 14 nucleotides line up with TRBD2. CDR1 SGHNT and CDR2 YYREEE come from the germline V gene (reference sequence). The CDR3 extends over 15 amino acids. J gave up 6 bases and V 5 bases, and 4 bases lay outside the gene matches. This CDR3 reads CASSLTSGGANEQFF. DNA of the CDR3: TGTGCCAGCAGTTTGACTAGCGGGGGGGCCAATGAGCAGTTCTTC.

V is TRBV9 and J is TRBJ1-6, with TRBD1 matching over 9 bases. The CDR3 runs to 14 residues. Per germline, CDR1 SGDLS and CDR2 YYNGEE. Unmatched junction bases numbered 1, after V lost 4 bases and J lost 5 bases. This CDR3 is CASSRDRDNSPLHF. CDR3 DNA sequence: TGTGCCAGCAGCAGGGACAGGGATAATTCACCCCTCCACTTT. The variable domain in full, completed from reference TRBV9 and TRBJ1-6, reads DSGVTQTPKHLITATGQRVTLRCSPRSGDLSVYWYQQSLDQGLQFLIQYYNGEERAKGNILERFSAQQFPDLHSELNLSSLELGDSALYFCASSRDRDNSPLHFGNGTRLTVT.

The chain uses TRBV19 and TRBJ2-1; 7 bases agree with TRBD1. CDR3 length: 14 amino acids. Trimming took 6 bases from V and 3 from J; bases not matched to a gene: 5. Germline V gene sequence: CDR1 LNHDA, CDR2 SQIVND (reference sequence). Here the CDR3 reads CASSQGQIYNEQFF. CDR3 nucleotides: TGTGCCAGTAGCCAGGGACAGATCTACAATGAGCAGTTCTTC.

This clone is a singleton in its sample. This sequence joins TRBV12-5 and TRBJ1-1, with a tentative D call TRBD1 (5 bases). V was trimmed by 1 base and J by 4 bases, leaving 7 bases between them. Germline CDR1 reads LGHNT; CDR2 reads FRNRAP. This CDR3 contains 13 residues. The DNA for the CDR3 is TGTGCTAGTGGTTTGGGGGGGAGCACTGAAGCTTTCTTT. Protein: CASGLGGSTEAFF.